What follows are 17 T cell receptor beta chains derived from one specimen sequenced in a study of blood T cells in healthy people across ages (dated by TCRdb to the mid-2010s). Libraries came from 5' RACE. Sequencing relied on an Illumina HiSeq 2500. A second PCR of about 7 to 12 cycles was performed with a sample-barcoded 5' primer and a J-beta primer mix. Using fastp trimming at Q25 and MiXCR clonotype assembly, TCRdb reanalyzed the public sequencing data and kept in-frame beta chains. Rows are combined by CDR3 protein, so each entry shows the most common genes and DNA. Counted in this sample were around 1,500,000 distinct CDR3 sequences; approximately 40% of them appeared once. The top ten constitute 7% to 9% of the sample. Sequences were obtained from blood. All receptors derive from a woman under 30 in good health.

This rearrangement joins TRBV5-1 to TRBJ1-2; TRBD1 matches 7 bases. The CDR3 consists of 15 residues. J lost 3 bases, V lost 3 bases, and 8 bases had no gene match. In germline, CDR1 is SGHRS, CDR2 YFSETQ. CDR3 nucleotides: TGCGCCAGCAGCTGGGTGACAGGGTCATACTATGGCTACACCTTC. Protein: CASSWVTGSYYGYTF.

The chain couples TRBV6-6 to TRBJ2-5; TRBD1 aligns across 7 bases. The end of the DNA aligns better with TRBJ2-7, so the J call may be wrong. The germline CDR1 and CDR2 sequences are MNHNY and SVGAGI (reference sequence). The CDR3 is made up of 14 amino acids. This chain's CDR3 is CASSYSGQTYEQYF. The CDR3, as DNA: TGTGCCAGCAGTTACTCGGGACAGACCTACGAGCAGTACTTC.

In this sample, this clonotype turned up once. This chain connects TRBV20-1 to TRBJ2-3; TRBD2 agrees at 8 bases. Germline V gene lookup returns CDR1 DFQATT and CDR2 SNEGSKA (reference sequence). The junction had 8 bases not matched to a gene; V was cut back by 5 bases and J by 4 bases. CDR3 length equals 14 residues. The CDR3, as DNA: TGCAGTGCTGAAGCGGGGGCAAGCGCAGATACGCAGTATTTT. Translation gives CSAEAGASADTQYF.

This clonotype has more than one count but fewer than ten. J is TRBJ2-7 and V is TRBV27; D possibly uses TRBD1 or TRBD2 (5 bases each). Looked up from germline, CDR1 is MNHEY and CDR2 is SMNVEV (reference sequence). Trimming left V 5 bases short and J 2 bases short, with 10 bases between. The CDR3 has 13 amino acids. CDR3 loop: CASSGGRPYEQYF. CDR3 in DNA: TGTGCCAGCAGTGGGGGTCGCCCCTACGAGCAGTACTTC.

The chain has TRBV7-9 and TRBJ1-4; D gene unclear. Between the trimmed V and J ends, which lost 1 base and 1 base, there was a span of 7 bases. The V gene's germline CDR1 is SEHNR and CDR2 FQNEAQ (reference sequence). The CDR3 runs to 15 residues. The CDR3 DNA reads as TGTGCCAGCAGCTTAGGACGGGGAACTAATGAAAAACTGTTTTTT. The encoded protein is CASSLGRGTNEKLFF.

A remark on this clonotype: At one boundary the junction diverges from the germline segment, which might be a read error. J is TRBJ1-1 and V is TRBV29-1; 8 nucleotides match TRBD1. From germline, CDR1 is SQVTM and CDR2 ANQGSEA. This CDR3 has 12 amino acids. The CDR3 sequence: CGVDRGGTEAFF. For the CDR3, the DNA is TGCGGCGTTGACAGGGGCGGCACTGAAGCTTTCTTT.

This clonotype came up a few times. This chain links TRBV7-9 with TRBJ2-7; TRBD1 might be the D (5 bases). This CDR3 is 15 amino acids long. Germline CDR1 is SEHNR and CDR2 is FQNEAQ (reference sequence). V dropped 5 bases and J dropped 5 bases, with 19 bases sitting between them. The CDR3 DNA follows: TGTGCCAGCAGCCTTACAGGCGCGTCGAAGAACGAGCAGTACTTC. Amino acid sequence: CASSLTGASKNEQYF. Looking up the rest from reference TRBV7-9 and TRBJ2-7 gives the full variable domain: DTGVSQNPRHKITKRGQNVTFRCDPISEHNRLYWYRQTLGQGPEFLTYFQNEAQLEKSRLLSDRFSAERPKGSFSTLEIQRTEQGDSAMYLCASSLTGASKNEQYFGPGTRLTVT.

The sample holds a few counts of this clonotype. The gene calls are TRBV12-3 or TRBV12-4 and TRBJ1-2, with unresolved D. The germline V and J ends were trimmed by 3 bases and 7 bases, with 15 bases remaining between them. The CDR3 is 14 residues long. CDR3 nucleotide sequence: TGTGCCAGCAGTTTCGTCGGCTATACGGGTGGCTACACCTTC. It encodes CASSFVGYTGGYTF.

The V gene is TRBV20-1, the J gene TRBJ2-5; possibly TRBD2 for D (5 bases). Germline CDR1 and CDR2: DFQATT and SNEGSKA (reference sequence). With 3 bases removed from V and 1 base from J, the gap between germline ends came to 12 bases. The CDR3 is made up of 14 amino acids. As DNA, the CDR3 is TGCAGTGCTAGTGAGCGGCTATTCCAAGAGACCCAGTACTTC. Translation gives CSASERLFQETQYF.

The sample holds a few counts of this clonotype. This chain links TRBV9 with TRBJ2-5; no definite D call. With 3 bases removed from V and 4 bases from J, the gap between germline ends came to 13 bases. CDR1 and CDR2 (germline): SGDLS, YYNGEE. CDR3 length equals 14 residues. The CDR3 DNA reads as TGTGCCAGCAGCGCCCGTGCGAGGCCAGAGACCCAGTACTTC. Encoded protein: CASSARARPETQYF.

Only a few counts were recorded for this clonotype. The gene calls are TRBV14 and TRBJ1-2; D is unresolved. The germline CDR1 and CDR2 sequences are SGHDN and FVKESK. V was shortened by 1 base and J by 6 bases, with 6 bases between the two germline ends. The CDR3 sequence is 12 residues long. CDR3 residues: CASSQVGNGYTF. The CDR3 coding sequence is TGTGCCAGCAGCCAAGTTGGGAATGGCTACACCTTC. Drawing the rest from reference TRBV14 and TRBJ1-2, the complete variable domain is EAGVTQFPSHSVIEKGQTVTLRCDPISGHDNLYWYRRVMGKEIKFLLHFVKESKQDESGMPNNRFLAERTGGTYSTLKVQPAELEDSGVYFCASSQVGNGYTFGSGTRLTVV.

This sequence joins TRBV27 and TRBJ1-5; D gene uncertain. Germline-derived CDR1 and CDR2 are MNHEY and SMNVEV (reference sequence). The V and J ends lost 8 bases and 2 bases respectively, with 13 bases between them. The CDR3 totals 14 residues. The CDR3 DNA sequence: TGTGCCAGCCGGAGTTCGAAGGGCAATCAGCCCCAGCATTTT. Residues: CASRSSKGNQPQHF.

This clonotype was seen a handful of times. This chain's CDR3 is CATSASDLNTEAFF. CDR3 nucleotide sequence: TGTGCCACCAGTGCGTCCGATTTAAACACTGAAGCTTTCTTT. The V gene is TRBV24-1, the J gene TRBJ1-1; D unclear. CDR1 and CDR2 (germline): KGHDR, SFDVKD. V shed 5 bases and J shed 2 bases, with 11 bases lying between them. CDR3 length equals 14 residues.

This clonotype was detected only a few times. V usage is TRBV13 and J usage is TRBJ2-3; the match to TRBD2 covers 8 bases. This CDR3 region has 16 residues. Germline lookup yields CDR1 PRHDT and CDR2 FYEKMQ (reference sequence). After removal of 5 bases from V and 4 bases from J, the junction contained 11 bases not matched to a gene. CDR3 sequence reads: CASSPIGREDSDTQYF. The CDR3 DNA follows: TGTGCCAGCAGCCCGATAGGGCGGGAGGACTCAGATACGCAGTATTTT.

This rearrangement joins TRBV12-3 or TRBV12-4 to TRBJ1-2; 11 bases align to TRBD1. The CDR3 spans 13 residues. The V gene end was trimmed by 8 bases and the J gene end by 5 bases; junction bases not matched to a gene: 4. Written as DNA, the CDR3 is TGTGCCAGCGGGGGACAGGGGGGGTATGGCTACACCTTC. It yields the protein CASGGQGGYGYTF.

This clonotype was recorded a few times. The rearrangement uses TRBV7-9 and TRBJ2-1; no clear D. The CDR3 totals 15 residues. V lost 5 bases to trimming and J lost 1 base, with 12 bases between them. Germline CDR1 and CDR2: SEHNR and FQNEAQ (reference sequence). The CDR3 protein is CASSPDRLSYNEQFF. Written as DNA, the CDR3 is TGTGCCAGCAGCCCAGATCGGTTGTCCTACAATGAGCAGTTCTTC.

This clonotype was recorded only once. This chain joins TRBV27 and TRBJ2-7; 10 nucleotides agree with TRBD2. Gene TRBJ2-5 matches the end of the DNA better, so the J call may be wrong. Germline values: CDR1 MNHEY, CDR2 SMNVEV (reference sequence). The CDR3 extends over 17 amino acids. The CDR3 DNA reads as TGTGCCAGCAGTTTATCGCACCCGACTAGCGGGCAAGAGACCCAGTACTTC. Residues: CASSLSHPTSGQETQYF.